This is a list of T cell receptor beta chains from one sample in a study of CD8+CD57+ T cells in acquired aplastic anemia. In TCRdb, the reads were re-called with MiXCR into one record per CDR3 protein. The data show over 150,000 distinct CDR3 sequences, 71% seen once. The material sequenced was sorted CD4+, CD8+, or CD8+CD57+ T cells (not recorded which) from PBMCs. Receptor source: a human donor with aplastic anemia. CDR3s include the opening cysteine and the closing phenylalanine or tryptophan. The D gene is left open where the match is weak. Clone sizes are given selectively: once, few, many, or a class where the clone is expanded.

v_gene,abundance,len,d_gene,j_gene,CDR3aa,CDR3nt
TRBV2,-,12,-,TRBJ1-1,CARSAGGPEAFF,TGTGCCCGCAGCGCGGGGGGCCCTGAAGCTTTCTTT
TRBV9,-,15,TRBD2,TRBJ2-7,CASSVVGGRADEQYF,TGTGCCAGCAGCGTAGTAGGTGGGAGGGCGGACGAGCAGTACTTC
TRBV7-6,-,15,-,TRBJ2-2,CASSSQGFGTGELFF,TGTGCCAGCAGCTCCCAGGGGTTTGGCACCGGGGAGCTGTTTTTT
TRBV20-1,-,15,-,TRBJ2-7,CSAHTTGALTYEQYF,TGCAGTGCACATACCACTGGAGCTCTCACCTACGAGCAGTACTTC
TRBV19,-,18,-,TRBJ1-6,CASSTTPRRSSYNSPLHF,TGTGCCAGTAGTACCACTCCTAGACGGAGCTCCTATAATTCACCCCTCCACTTT
TRBV7-2,-,15,TRBD1,TRBJ2-7,CASSFRRDRLYEQYF,TGTGCCAGCAGCTTCCGCCGGGACAGACTTTACGAGCAGTACTTC
TRBV10-3,many,19,TRBD2,TRBJ2-1,CAITNDRTSGDVGFNEQFF,TGTGCCATCACCAATGACCGGACTAGCGGGGATGTGGGTTTCAATGAGCAGTTCTTC
TRBV7-9,-,11,-,TRBJ2-1,CASSGRNEQFF,TGTGCCAGCAGCGGACGTAATGAGCAGTTCTTC
TRBV14,-,18,TRBD2,TRBJ2-5,CASSQGLAGVLYQETQYF,TGTGCCAGCAGCCAAGGACTAGCGGGGGTACTATACCAAGAGACCCAGTACTTC
TRBV20-1,-,15,-,TRBJ2-7,CSASVPGDLSYEQYF,TGCAGTGCTAGTGTCCCGGGAGACCTTTCCTACGAGCAGTACTTC
TRBV25-1,-,15,-,TRBJ2-1,CASSPGWGEKNEQFF,TGTGCCAGCAGCCCAGGGTGGGGAGAGAAGAATGAGCAGTTCTTC
TRBV24-1,once,18,TRBD2,TRBJ2-1,CATSGKGTSGLANNEQFF,TGTGCCACCAGTGGGAAGGGGACTAGCGGTTTGGCCAACAATGAGCAGTTCTTC
TRBV9,many,15,-,TRBJ1-6,CASSPLESYNSPLHF,TGTGCCAGCAGCCCTTTGGAGTCCTATAATTCACCCCTCCACTTT
TRBV7-2,-,15,-,TRBJ2-3,CASSFYFASTDTQYF,TGTGCCAGCAGCTTCTATTTTGCTAGCACAGATACGCAGTATTTT
TRBV7-2,-,14,-,TRBJ1-2,CASTLRTANYGYTF,TGTGCCAGCACCCTAAGGACAGCGAACTATGGCTACACCTTC
TRBV9,once,15,-,TRBJ2-5,CASSVVDGLEETQYF,TGTGCCAGCAGCGTAGTGGACGGCTTAGAAGAGACCCAGTACTTC
TRBV25-1,-,15,-,TRBJ2-7,CASSETSRVRDEQYF,TGTGCCAGCAGTGAAACTTCCAGGGTTAGGGACGAGCAGTACTTC
TRBV2,-,16,TRBD2,TRBJ2-5,CASTGTSGDTQETQYF,TGTGCCAGCACCGGGACTAGCGGGGATACCCAAGAGACCCAGTACTTC
TRBV7-2,few,14,-,TRBJ1-2,CASSLEVGMYGYTF,TGTGCCAGCAGCTTAGAAGTGGGGATGTACGGCTACACCTTC
TRBV10-2,once,16,-,TRBJ1-1,CASSDPGAGMNTEAFF,TGCGCCAGCAGTGACCCAGGGGCGGGGATGAACACTGAAGCTTTCTTT
TRBV2,-,15,-,TRBJ1-4,CASSERSTSVEKLFF,TGTGCCAGCAGTGAAAGGTCTACTAGTGTGGAAAAACTGTTTTTT
TRBV19,-,13,-,TRBJ1-3,CASSWASGNTIYF,TGTGCCAGTAGTTGGGCCTCTGGAAACACCATATATTTT
TRBV7-6,-,15,TRBD2,TRBJ2-1,CASSSPGTRSNEQFF,TGTGCCAGCAGCTCCCCCGGGACTAGGTCCAATGAGCAGTTCTTC
TRBV19,-,11,-,TRBJ1-2,CASSIHNGYTF,TGTGCCAGTAGTATTCACAATGGCTACACCTTC
TRBV11-2,-,15,TRBD1,TRBJ2-1,CASSHQLGQGNEQFF,TGTGCCAGCAGCCACCAGCTGGGACAGGGAAATGAGCAGTTCTTC
TRBV2,-,15,TRBD1,TRBJ2-7,CASSSTGGAGGEQYF,TGTGCCAGCAGTTCGACAGGGGGCGCCGGTGGCGAGCAGTACTTC
TRBV7-2,few,15,TRBD2,TRBJ2-7,CASSLFTSGSYEQYF,TGTGCCAGCAGCTTATTCACTAGCGGGAGCTACGAGCAGTACTTC
TRBV7-9,-,14,TRBD1,TRBJ2-1,CASSRDGQEREQFF,TGTGCCAGCAGCCGGGACGGACAGGAACGGGAGCAGTTCTTC
TRBV20-1,-,16,TRBD2,TRBJ2-1,CSARDLASGGYNEQFF,TGCAGTGCTAGAGATCTAGCTAGCGGGGGATACAATGAGCAGTTCTTC
TRBV19,-,14,-,TRBJ1-1,CASSNRAPMTEAFF,TGTGCCAGTAGTAACCGGGCCCCGATGACTGAAGCTTTCTTT
TRBV5-1,-,15,TRBD2,TRBJ2-3,CASSRGTTRTDTQYF,TGCGCCAGCAGCCGAGGGACTACCCGCACAGATACGCAGTATTTT
TRBV7-9,-,16,TRBD1,TRBJ2-3,CASSPAPGQGPDTQYF,TGTGCCAGCAGCCCCGCCCCGGGACAGGGTCCAGATACGCAGTATTTT
TRBV19,few,14,-,TRBJ1-6,CASTLDRGGSPLHF,TGTGCCAGTACCCTGGACAGAGGTGGCTCACCCCTCCACTTT
TRBV10-2,once,15,TRBD1,TRBJ2-1,CASSEPGQVGNEQFF,TGCGCCAGCAGTGAGCCGGGACAGGTCGGCAATGAGCAGTTCTTC
TRBV5-1,-,15,-,TRBJ2-3,CACSFGIGGTDTQYF,TGCGCCTGCAGCTTCGGTATAGGCGGCACAGATACGCAGTATTTT
TRBV11-1,few,11,-,TRBJ2-7,CASRNSYEQYF,TGTGCCAGCAGGAACTCCTACGAGCAGTACTTC
TRBV24-1,-,15,TRBD2,TRBJ2-1,CATSDLAGPDNEQFF,TGTGCCACCAGTGATCTAGCGGGCCCGGACAATGAGCAGTTCTTC
TRBV7-9,few,13,TRBD1,TRBJ1-1,CASSQDRATEAFF,TGTGCCAGCAGTCAAGACAGGGCCACTGAAGCTTTCTTT
TRBV20-1,-,16,TRBD1,TRBJ1-1,CSARRQGFSMNTEAFF,TGCAGTGCTAGGCGACAGGGATTTTCTATGAACACTGAAGCTTTCTTT
TRBV5-1,-,15,TRBD1,TRBJ1-2,CASSLRQGSVYGYTF,TGCGCCAGCAGCTTGAGACAGGGGTCCGTCTATGGCTACACCTTC
TRBV20-1,-,14,-,TRBJ2-1,CSARPGHALNEQFF,TGCAGTGCTAGGCCGGGACACGCCCTCAATGAGCAGTTCTTC
TRBV5-6,-,15,-,TRBJ2-3,CASSLGRSSTDTQYF,TGTGCCAGCAGCTTGGGTAGGTCTAGCACAGATACGCAGTACTTT
TRBV12-3/TRBV12-4,once,13,TRBD1,TRBJ1-1,CASTRTGDTEAFF,TGTGCCAGCACAAGGACAGGGGACACTGAAGCTTTCTTT
TRBV20-1,-,13,-,TRBJ1-1,CSARFGGNTEAFF,TGCAGTGCTAGGTTCGGGGGCAACACTGAAGCTTTCTTT
TRBV20-1,-,16,TRBD2,TRBJ2-7,CSARSLAGGTTVEQYF,TGCAGTGCTAGATCACTAGCGGGAGGGACTACTGTCGAGCAGTACTTC
TRBV7-2,-,14,TRBD1,TRBJ2-3,CASSFRQGVNTQYF,TGTGCCAGCAGCTTCCGACAGGGTGTAAATACGCAGTATTTT
TRBV5-1,-,13,-,TRBJ1-2,CASSLGTDYGYTF,TGTGCCAGCAGCTTGGGGACGGACTATGGCTACACCTTC
TRBV7-2,-,13,-,TRBJ2-7,CASSLEGGSGQYF,TGTGCCAGCAGCTTAGAGGGTGGGAGCGGGCAGTACTTC
TRBV5-1,once,9,-,TRBJ1-2,CASSYGYTF,TGCGCCAGCAGCTATGGCTACACCTTC
TRBV4-3,many,16,-,TRBJ1-1,CASSQIHRAGNTEAFF,TGCGCCAGCAGCCAGATCCACAGGGCAGGGAACACTGAAGCTTTCTTT
TRBV14,-,16,TRBD2,TRBJ2-3,CASSPLGGGSTDTQYF,TGTGCCAGCAGCCCCCTTGGGGGAGGGAGCACAGATACGCAGTATTTT
TRBV20-1,few,13,-,TRBJ2-5,CSARRDWQETQYF,TGCAGTGCTAGGAGGGACTGGCAAGAGACCCAGTACTTC
TRBV5-6,-,15,-,TRBJ2-5,CASSSSSAGRETQYF,TGTGCCAGCAGCTCCTCCTCGGCAGGGCGGGAGACCCAGTACTTC
TRBV12-3/TRBV12-4,-,16,TRBD1,TRBJ2-2,CASTPTGAPNTGELFF,TGTGCCAGCACCCCGACAGGGGCCCCGAACACCGGGGAGCTGTTTTTT
TRBV6-1,-,11,-,TRBJ2-3,CASSHTDTQYF,TGTGCCAGCAGTCATACAGATACGCAGTATTTT